This T cell receptor (beta chain) was documented in a study of PD-L1 blockade in urothelial cancer. Study in general: Prior regimens of chemotherapy numbered 0 to 3 per patient.

Profiled with immunoSEQ multiplex PCR; TCRdb holds only in-frame clones, not every one. The table has about 72,000 clones, 85% to 90% seen once. The time point is: pretreatment peripheral blood. Deletions cut 1 base from V and 5 bases from J, with 17 bases between. There are 16 residues in the CDR3. The germline gives CDR1 KGHSH, CDR2 LQKENI. This rearrangement joins TRBV18 to TRBJ2-5; D may be TRBD2 (5 bases). Specimen: PBMCs, collected around atezolizumab (anti-PD-L1) treatment. This sequence was found in a man between 65 and 79 years old with urothelial cancer. Written as DNA, the CDR3 is TGTGCCAGCTCACCACTGAAGTCGGTGGCGGGCGAGACCCAGTACTTC. Encoded protein: CASSPLKSVAGETQYF.